Listed below are T cell receptor beta chains from one sample, sequenced in a study of Ad26.COV2.S vaccination and SARS-CoV-2 variants. Assay used: immunoSEQ multiplex PCR; TCRdb lists only in-frame clones, some missing. The table includes around 250,000 clones, more than 70% detected once. The specimen comprised peripheral blood, sampled in a trial of Ad26.COV2.S vaccine versus placebo. The receptors shown here come from a person aged 18-65 years who received the Ad26.COV2.S COVID-19 vaccine or a placebo. Each CDR3 is given with its conserved first and last residue. D genes are given only for firm matches. Clone size appears in some rows only: once, few, many, or a class for an expanded clone.

TRBJ2-1,TRBV6-1,.,TRBD2,CASSDQAGGNNEQFF,TGTGCCAGCAGTGATCAAGCGGGGGGGAACAATGAGCAGTTCTTC
TRBJ1-2,TRBV19,once,.,CASSMTGSRVYYGYTF,TGTGCCAGTAGTATGACAGGAAGTCGGGTGTACTATGGCTACACCTTC
TRBJ1-4,TRBV5-4,.,.,CASSLDGSNEKLFF,TGTGCCAGCAGCCTGGACGGTAGTAATGAAAAACTGTTTTTT
TRBJ2-7,TRBV6-2/TRBV6-3,.,.,CASSFPGTLSYEQYF,TGTGCCAGCAGTTTTCCCGGGACACTGTCCTACGAGCAGTACTTC
TRBJ1-3,TRBV4-1,.,.,CASSQAAGNTIYF,TGCGCCAGCAGCCAAGCAGCGGGAAACACCATATATTTT
TRBJ1-1,TRBV6-6,.,.,CASSYRDGNTEAFF,TGTGCCAGCAGTTACAGGGACGGGAACACTGAAGCTTTCTTT
TRBJ2-7,TRBV10-2,.,TRBD2,CASSELAVWGEQYF,TGCGCCAGCAGTGAGCTAGCGGTCTGGGGGGAGCAGTACTTC
TRBJ1-3,TRBV6-5,.,.,CASSRRYSGNTIYF,TGTGCCAGCAGCCGACGATACTCTGGAAACACCATATATTTT
TRBJ2-7,TRBV4-3,.,.,CASSQERGKQYF,TGCGCCAGCAGCCAAGAGAGGGGAAAACAGTACTTC
TRBJ1-1,TRBV30,.,TRBD1,CAWSVSFGQGVAEAFF,TGTGCCTGGAGTGTAAGTTTCGGACAGGGGGTTGCTGAAGCTTTCTTT
TRBJ1-3,TRBV5-5,.,.,CASSLEPRVGNGNTIYF,TGTGCCAGCAGCTTGGAACCCCGGGTAGGCAATGGAAACACCATATATTTT
TRBJ2-3,TRBV3-1/TRBV3-2,.,.,CASSQSKTGRADTQYF,TGTGCCAGCAGCCAAAGTAAAACGGGGCGGGCAGATACGCAGTATTTT
TRBJ1-1,TRBV5-4,.,.,CASSLSQHNTEAFF,TGTGCCAGCAGCTTGAGTCAGCACAACACTGAAGCTTTCTTT
TRBJ2-7,TRBV5-1,.,.,CASSLAGDALFSYEQYF,TGCGCCAGCAGCTTGGCAGGGGACGCCCTATTCTCCTACGAGCAGTACTTC
TRBJ1-2,TRBV27,many,.,CASSFANRRDGYTF,TGTGCCAGCAGTTTCGCCAACCGGAGGGATGGCTACACCTTC
TRBJ2-5,TRBV10-3,.,TRBD1,CAISRAIIGTGAEKTQYF,TGTGCCATCAGTAGAGCCATTATCGGGACAGGGGCCGAGAAGACCCAGTACTTC
TRBJ1-5,TRBV10-3,.,.,CAISDPEKGVGNQPQHF,TGTGCCATCAGTGACCCGGAGAAGGGGGTTGGCAATCAGCCCCAGCATTTT
TRBJ1-1,TRBV28,.,.,CASSLVGASPEAFF,TGTGCCAGCAGTTTAGTAGGGGCGAGCCCTGAAGCTTTCTTT
TRBJ1-2,TRBV7-9,.,.,CASSFSMTNYGYTF,TGTGCCAGCAGCTTCAGTATGACTAACTATGGCTACACCTTC
TRBJ2-7,TRBV18,once,TRBD1,CASSLGQGSSYEQYF,TGTGCCAGCTCACTCGGACAGGGTAGCTCCTACGAGCAGTACTTC
TRBJ1-1,TRBV7-2,once,.,CASLAPGDPNTEAFF,TGTGCCAGCCTGGCCCCAGGCGACCCTAACACTGAAGCTTTCTTT
TRBJ2-7,TRBV11-2,few,.,CASSLTYEQYF,TGTGCCAGCAGCTTAACGTACGAGCAGTACTTC
TRBJ2-3,TRBV28,.,.,CASSFWGERAGLTDTQYF,TGTGCCAGCAGTTTTTGGGGGGAGCGGGCAGGGCTGACAGATACGCAGTATTTT
TRBJ1-5,TRBV28,.,TRBD1,CASERGTALYSNQPQHF,TGTGCCAGCGAGAGGGGGACAGCCCTATATAGCAATCAGCCCCAGCATTTT
TRBJ2-3,TRBV2,.,.,CARKTTVHTDTQYF,TGTGCCAGGAAGACGACAGTGCACACAGATACGCAGTATTTT
TRBJ1-2,TRBV30,.,.,CAWRVRSSGYTF,TGTGCCTGGAGGGTCCGGAGTAGTGGCTACACCTTC
TRBJ1-1,TRBV10-3,.,.,CAIQDGLGEAFF,TGTGCCATTCAAGACGGGCTGGGTGAAGCTTTCTTT